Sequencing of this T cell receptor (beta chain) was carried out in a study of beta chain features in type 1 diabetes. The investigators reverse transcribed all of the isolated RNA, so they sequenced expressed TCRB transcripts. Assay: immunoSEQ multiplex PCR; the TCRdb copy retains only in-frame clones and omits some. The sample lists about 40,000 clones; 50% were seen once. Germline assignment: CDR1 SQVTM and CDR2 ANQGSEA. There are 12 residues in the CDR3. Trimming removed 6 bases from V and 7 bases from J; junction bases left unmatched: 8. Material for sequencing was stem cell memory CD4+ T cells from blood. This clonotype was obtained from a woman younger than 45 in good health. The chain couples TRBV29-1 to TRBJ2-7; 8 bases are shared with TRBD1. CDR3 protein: CSVASDRVEQYF. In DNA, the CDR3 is TGCAGCGTCGCTTCGGACAGGGTGGAGCAGTACTTC.